This TCR delta chain was sequenced for a study of γδ T cells in repeated Plasmodium falciparum infection. Study details: Over roughly 640 days, donors received four mosquito-bite P. falciparum NF54 infections.

TCRdb redid clone calling on the multiplex PCR reads using CATT. The sample shows roughly 90,000 delta-chain clones, roughly 1.4% of them seen only once. Study-level findings and limits: Waves of new clonotype selection appeared after repeated controlled infections in Vdelta2-negative, largely Vdelta1+, gammadelta T cells. Over time and infection, Vgamma9/Vdelta2+ repertoires remained highly stable and polyclonal. Compared with Australian children, Malian Vdelta2-negative repertoires seemed more clonal, less diverse, less shared.

Gammadelta T cells were flow-sorted from PBMC into Vgamma9/Vdelta2+ and Vdelta2-negative populations for bulk analysis. This clone was detected many times. Its antigen is unknown. The same CDR3 arises from other DNA sequences in this sample as well. The ends were cut back, 2 bases at V and 3 bases at J, with 25 bases in the middle. Germline V CDR1 and CDR2: TSWWSYY, QGS. CDR3 size: 19 residues. The genes are TRDV1 and TRDJ1; D possibly uses TRDD2 or TRDD3 (8 bases each). The receptor was derived from a pool of human donors (malaria-infected and uninfected, not separated). Sequencing used gamma-delta T cells from blood. Here the CDR3 DNA reads TGTGCTCTTGGGGAAGGCCTTCCTATTTACTGGGGGGAGGCCGATAAACTCATCTTT. Amino acids: CALGEGLPIYWGEADKLIF.